This T cell receptor beta chain was found in a study of T cells in Graves' hyperthyroidism and ophthalmopathy. Findings of the study overall: Ophthalmopathy was predicted by the model a median of approximately six months ahead of onset. Most clonotypes expanded in thyroid above 0.001 were likewise present in blood.

Germline trimming cut 0 bases from V and 5 bases from J; bases unmatched to any gene: 4. Per the germline V gene, CDR1 is SGHRS and CDR2 is YFSETQ. The CDR3 runs to 14 residues. There are many counts of this clonotype. Its antigen is still unknown. Amplification of TCR beta CDR3 regions was performed using RNA transcripts as template. First-round RT-PCR of the TCR CDR3 relied on the HTBI primer set. MiXCR, applied by TCRdb to the multiplex PCR reads, yields one record per CDR3 protein. The table lists around 340,000 distinct CDR3 sequences, around 18% of them singletons. The source of the PBMCs was less than 12 ml of fresh peripheral blood.

The sequence was collected from a woman between 40 and 55 years old with Graves' ophthalmopathy. The chain uses TRBV5-1 and TRBJ1-2, with 7 bases matching TRBD1. Input material: blood. The CDR3 sequence: CASSLGGTAYGYTF. CDR3 bases: TGCGCCAGCAGCTTGGGGGGGACAGCGTATGGCTACACCTTC.